This T cell receptor beta chain was recorded in a study of tumor T cells in aggressive B-cell lymphoma. The method was immunoSEQ multiplex PCR; TCRdb's version includes in-frame clones alone and lacks a portion of them. The sample consists of fewer than 400 clones, 70% to 90% of them appearing once. The CDR3 has 14 residues. The ends were cut back, 1 base at V and 4 bases at J, with 13 bases in the middle. From germline, CDR1 is GTSNPN and CDR2 SVGIG (reference sequence). The sample consisted of tumor tissue. This rearrangement joins TRBV30 to TRBJ1-2, with a tentative D call TRBD1 (5 bases). The source is an adult with diffuse large B cell lymphoma. CDR3 protein: CAWSDGQGGYGYTF. CDR3 coding DNA: TGTGCCTGGAGTGATGGCCAGGGAGGCTATGGCTACACCTTC. Full variable domain (outside the CDR3, taken from reference TRBV30 and TRBJ1-2): SQTIHQWPATLVQPVGSPLSLECTVEGTSNPNLYWYRQAAGRGLQLLFYSVGIGQISSEVPQNLSASRPQDRQFILSSKKLLLSDSGFYLCAWSDGQGGYGYTFGSGTRLTVV.